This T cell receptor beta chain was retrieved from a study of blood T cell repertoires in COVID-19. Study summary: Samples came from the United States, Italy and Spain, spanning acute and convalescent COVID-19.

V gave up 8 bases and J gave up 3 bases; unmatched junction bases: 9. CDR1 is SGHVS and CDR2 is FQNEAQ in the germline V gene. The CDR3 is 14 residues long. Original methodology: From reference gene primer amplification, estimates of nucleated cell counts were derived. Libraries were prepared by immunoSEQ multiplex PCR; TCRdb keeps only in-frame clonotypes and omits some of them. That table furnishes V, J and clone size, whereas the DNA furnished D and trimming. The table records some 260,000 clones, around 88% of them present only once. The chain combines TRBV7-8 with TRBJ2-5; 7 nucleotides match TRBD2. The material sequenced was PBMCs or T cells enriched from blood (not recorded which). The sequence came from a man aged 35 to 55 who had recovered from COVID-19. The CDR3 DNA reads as TGTGCCAGCCTAGAGCGGGGAATGAAAGAGACCCAGTACTTC. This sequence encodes CASLERGMKETQYF.